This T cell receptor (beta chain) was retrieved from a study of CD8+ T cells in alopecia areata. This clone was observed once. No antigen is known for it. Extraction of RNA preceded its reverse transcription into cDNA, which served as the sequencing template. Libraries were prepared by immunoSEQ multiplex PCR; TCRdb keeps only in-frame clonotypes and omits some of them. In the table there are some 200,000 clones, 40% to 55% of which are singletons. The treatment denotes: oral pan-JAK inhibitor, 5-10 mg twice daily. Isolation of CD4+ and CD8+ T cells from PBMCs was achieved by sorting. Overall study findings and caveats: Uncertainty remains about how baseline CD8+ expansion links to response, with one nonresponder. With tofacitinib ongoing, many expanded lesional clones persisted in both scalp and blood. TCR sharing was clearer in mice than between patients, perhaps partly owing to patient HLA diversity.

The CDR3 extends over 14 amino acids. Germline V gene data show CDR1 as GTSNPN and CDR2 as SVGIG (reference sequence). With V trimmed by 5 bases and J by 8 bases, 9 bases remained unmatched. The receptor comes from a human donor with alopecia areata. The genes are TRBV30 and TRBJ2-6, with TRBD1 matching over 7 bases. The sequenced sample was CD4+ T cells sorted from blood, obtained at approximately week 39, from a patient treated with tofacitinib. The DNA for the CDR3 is TGTGCCTGGGACAGGGCGAGGAGGACCAACGTCCTGACTTTC. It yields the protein CAWDRARRTNVLTF.